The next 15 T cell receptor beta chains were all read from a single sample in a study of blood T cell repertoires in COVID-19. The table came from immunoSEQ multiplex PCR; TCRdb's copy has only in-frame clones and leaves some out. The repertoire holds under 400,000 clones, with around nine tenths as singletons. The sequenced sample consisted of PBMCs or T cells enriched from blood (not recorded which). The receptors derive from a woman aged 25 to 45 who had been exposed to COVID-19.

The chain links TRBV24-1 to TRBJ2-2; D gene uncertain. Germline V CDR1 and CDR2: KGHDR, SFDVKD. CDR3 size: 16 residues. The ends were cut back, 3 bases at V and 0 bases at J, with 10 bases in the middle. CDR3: CATSDALASNTGELFF. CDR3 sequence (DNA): TGTGCCACCAGTGATGCCCTTGCGTCGAACACCGGGGAGCTGTTTTTT.

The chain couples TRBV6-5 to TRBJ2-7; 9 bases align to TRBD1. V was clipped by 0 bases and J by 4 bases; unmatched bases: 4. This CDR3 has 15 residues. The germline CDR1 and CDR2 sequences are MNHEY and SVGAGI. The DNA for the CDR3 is TGTGCCAGCAGTTACTCCGGGACAGGGAAATACGAGCAGTACTTC. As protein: CASSYSGTGKYEQYF.

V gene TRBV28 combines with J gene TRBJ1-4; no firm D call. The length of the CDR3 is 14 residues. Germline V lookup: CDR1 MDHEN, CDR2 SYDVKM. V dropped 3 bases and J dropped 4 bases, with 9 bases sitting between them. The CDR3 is CASSFQQINEKLFF. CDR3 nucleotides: TGTGCCAGCAGTTTCCAACAGATTAATGAAAAACTGTTTTTT.

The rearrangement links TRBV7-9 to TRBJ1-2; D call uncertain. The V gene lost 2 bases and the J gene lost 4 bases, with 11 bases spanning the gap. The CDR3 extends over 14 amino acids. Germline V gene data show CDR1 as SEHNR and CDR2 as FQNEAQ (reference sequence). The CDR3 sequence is CASSLIEGSYGYTF. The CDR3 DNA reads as TGTGCCAGCAGCTTAATCGAGGGCAGCTATGGCTACACCTTC.

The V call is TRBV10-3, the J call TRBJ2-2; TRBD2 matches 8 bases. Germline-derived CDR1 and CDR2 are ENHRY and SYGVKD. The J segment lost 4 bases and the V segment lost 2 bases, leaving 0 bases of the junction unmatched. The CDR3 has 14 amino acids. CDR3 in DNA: TGTGCCATCAGTGAGGCGGGGGGCACCGGGGAGCTGTTTTTT. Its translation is CAISEAGGTGELFF.

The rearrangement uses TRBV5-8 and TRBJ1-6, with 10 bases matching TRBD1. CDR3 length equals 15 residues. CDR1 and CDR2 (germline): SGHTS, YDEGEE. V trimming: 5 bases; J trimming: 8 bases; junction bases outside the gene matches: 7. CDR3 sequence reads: CASRDKGQGYSPLHF. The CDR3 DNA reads TGTGCCAGCAGGGATAAGGGACAGGGGTATTCACCCCTCCACTTT.

The CDR3 region is CAWSADRSYPNFYNSPLHF. CDR3 nucleotide sequence: TGTGCCTGGAGCGCAGACAGGTCGTATCCCAATTTTTATAATTCACCCCTCCACTTT. The chain carries TRBV30 and TRBJ1-6; the D gene is possibly TRBD1 (6 bases). Germline CDR1 and CDR2: GTSNPN and SVGIG (reference sequence). The CDR3 length is 19 residues. Trimming took 3 bases from V and 4 from J, leaving 25 bases between them.

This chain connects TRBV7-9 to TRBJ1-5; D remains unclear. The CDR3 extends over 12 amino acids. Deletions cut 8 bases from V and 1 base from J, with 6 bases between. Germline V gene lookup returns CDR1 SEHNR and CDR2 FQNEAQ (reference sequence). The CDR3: CASAGSNQPQHF. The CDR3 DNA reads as TGTGCCAGCGCAGGAAGCAATCAGCCCCAGCATTTT.

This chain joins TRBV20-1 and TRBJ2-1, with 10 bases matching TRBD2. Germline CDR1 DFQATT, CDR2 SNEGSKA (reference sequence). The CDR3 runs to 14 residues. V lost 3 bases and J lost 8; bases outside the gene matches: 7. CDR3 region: CSASRPSGSDEQFF. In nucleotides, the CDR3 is TGCAGTGCTAGTCGGCCTAGCGGGAGCGATGAGCAGTTCTTC.

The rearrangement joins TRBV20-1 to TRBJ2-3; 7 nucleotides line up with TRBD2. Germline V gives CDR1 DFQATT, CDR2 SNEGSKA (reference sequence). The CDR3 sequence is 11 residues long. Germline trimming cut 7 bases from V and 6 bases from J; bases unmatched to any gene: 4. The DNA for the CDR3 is TGCAGTGAGGGCGGGAGTGATACGCAGTATTTT. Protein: CSEGGSDTQYF.

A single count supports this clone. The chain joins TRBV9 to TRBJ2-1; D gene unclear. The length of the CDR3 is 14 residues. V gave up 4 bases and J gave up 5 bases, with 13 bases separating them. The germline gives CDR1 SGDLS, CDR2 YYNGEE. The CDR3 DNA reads TGTGCCAGCAGCTACGGAGCAACCAACAATGAGCAGTTCTTC. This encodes CASSYGATNNEQFF.

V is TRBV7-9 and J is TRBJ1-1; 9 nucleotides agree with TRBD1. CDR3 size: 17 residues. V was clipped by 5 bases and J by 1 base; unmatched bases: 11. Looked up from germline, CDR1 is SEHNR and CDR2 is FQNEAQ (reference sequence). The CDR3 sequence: CASSLYQGQGENTEAFF. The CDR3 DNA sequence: TGTGCCAGCAGCCTCTACCAGGGACAGGGAGAGAACACTGAAGCTTTCTTT.

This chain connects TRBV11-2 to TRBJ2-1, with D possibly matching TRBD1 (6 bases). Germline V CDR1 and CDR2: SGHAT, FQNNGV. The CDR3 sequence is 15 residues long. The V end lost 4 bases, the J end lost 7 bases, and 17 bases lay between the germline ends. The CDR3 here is CASSSPLQGPNEQFF. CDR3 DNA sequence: TGTGCCAGCAGCTCTCCTCTACAGGGCCCGAATGAGCAGTTCTTC.

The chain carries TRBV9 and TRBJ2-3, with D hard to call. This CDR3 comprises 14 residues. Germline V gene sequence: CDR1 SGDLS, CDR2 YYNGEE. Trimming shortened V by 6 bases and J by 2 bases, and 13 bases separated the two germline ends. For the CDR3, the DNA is TGTGCCAGCACCCGGGTGGGTCACACAGATACGCAGTATTTT. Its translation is CASTRVGHTDTQYF.

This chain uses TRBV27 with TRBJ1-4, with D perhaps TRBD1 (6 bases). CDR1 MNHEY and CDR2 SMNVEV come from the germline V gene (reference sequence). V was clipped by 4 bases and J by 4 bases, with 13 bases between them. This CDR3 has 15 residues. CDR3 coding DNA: TGTGCCAGCAGTTGGGGACACTCTGGTAATGAAAAACTGTTTTTT. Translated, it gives CASSWGHSGNEKLFF. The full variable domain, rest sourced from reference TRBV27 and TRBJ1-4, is EAQVTQNPRYLITVTGKKLTVTCSQNMNHEYMSWYRQDPGLGLRQIYYSMNVEVTDKGDVPEGYKVSRKEKRNFPLILESPSPNQTSLYFCASSWGHSGNEKLFFGSGTQLSVL.